This record covers a single TCR beta chain. Its cognate antigen is unknown. Germline CDR1 reads SGHRS; CDR2 reads YFSETQ. With 0 bases removed from V and 6 bases from J, the gap between germline ends came to 9 bases. The CDR3 is 13 amino acids. MiXCR, run by TCRdb on the 5' RACE reads, gives a single entry per CDR3 protein. The sample carries more than 450,000 distinct CDR3 sequences, under 20% recorded once. These data come from a study of T-cell memory formation after mild COVID-19. General study points: While clones contracting from day 15 to 85 were balanced between CD4 and CD8, later expanders leaned CD4+. Pre-infection memory contained some responding clones, which suggested that cross-reactive memory had joined.

The specimen was PBMCs or a T cell subset sorted from them (not recorded which). The clonotype comes from an adult woman who had mild COVID-19 (a few samples of this study predate the infection). Cell type and time point are not known. This chain joins TRBV5-1 and TRBJ1-2; D not certain. The CDR3 loop reads CASSLDPLNGYTF. The CDR3 DNA reads TGCGCCAGCAGCTTGGACCCGTTAAATGGCTACACCTTC.